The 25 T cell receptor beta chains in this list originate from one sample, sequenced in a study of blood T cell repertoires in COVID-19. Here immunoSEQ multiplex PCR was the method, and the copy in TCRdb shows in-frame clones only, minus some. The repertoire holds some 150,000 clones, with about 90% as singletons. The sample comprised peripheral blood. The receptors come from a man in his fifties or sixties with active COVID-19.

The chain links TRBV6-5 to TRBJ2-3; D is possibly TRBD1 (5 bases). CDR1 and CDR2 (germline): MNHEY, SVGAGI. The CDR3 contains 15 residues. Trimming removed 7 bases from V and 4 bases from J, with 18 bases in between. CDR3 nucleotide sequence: TGTGCCAGCAACTATCGGCAGGGCGCCCCAGATACGCAGTATTTT. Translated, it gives CASNYRQGAPDTQYF.

CDR3 residues: CASSPLAGPYEQYF. The CDR3 DNA reads TGTGCCAGCAGCCCACTAGCGGGGCCCTACGAGCAGTACTTC. The genes are TRBV7-2 and TRBJ2-7; TRBD2 aligns across 10 bases. This CDR3 has 14 residues. Germline V CDR1 and CDR2: SGHTA, FQGNSA. V lost 5 bases to trimming and J lost 2 bases; unmatched junction nucleotides: 3.

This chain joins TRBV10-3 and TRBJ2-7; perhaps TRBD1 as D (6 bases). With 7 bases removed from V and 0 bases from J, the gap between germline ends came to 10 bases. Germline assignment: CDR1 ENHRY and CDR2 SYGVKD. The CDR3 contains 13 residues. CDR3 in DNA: TGTGCCATCAACCGGGACAACTCCTACGAGCAGTACTTC. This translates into CAINRDNSYEQYF.

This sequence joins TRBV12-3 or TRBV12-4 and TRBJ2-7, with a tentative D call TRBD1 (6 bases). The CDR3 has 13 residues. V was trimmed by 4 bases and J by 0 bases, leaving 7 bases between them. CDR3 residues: CASSSGVSYEQYF. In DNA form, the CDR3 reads TGTGCCAGCAGTTCAGGGGTCTCCTACGAGCAGTACTTC.

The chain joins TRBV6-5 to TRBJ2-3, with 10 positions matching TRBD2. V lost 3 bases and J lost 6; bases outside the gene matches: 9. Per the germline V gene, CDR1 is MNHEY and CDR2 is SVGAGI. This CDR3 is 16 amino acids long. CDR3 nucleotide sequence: TGTGCCAGCAGTTATAAGAGCGGGGGGGCCGGGGATACGCAGTATTTT. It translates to CASSYKSGGAGDTQYF.

CDR3 sequence (DNA): TGTGCCAGCAGATTCTCGGATGGCTACACCTTC. Its protein product is CASRFSDGYTF. The chain uses TRBV6-5 and TRBJ1-2; D is unresolved. Per germline, CDR1 MNHEY and CDR2 SVGAGI. V gave up 6 bases and J gave up 6 bases, with 8 bases separating them. The CDR3 spans 11 residues.

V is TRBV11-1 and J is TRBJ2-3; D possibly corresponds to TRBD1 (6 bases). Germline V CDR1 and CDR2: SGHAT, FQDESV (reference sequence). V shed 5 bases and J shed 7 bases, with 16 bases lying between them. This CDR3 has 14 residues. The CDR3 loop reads CASSPNQGYNTQYF. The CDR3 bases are TGTGCCAGCAGCCCAAATCAGGGGTACAATACGCAGTATTTT.

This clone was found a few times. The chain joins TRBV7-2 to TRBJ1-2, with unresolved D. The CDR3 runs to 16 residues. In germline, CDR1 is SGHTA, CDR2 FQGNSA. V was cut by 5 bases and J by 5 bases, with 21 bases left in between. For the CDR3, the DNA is TGTGCCAGCAGCCCCGACGTGGGCGTCCCCACATATGGCTACACCTTC. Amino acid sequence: CASSPDVGVPTYGYTF.

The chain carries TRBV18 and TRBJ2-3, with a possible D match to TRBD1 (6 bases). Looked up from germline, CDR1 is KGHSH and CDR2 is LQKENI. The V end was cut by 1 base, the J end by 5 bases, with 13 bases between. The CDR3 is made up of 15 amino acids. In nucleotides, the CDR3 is TGTGCCAGCTCACCACTACAGGGCCAGGGAGATACGCAGTATTTT. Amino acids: CASSPLQGQGDTQYF. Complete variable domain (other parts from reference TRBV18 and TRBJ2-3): NAGVMQNPRHLVRRRGQEARLRCSPMKGHSHVYWYRQLPEEGLKFMVYLQKENIIDESGMPKERFSAEFPKEGPSILRIQQVVRGDSAAYFCASSPLQGQGDTQYFGPGTRLTVL.

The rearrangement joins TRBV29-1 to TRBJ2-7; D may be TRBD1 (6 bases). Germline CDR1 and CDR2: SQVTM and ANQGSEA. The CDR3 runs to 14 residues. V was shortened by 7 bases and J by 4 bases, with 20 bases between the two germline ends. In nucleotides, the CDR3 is TGCAGCGATCCTGATGAGGGGGAGACTTACGAGCAGTACTTC. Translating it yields CSDPDEGETYEQYF.

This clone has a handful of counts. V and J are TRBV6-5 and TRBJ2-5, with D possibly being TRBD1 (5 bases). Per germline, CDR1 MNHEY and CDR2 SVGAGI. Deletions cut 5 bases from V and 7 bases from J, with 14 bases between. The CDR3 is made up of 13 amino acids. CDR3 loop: CASSQQATGTQYF. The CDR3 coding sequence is TGTGCCAGCAGTCAACAGGCTACGGGGACCCAGTACTTC.

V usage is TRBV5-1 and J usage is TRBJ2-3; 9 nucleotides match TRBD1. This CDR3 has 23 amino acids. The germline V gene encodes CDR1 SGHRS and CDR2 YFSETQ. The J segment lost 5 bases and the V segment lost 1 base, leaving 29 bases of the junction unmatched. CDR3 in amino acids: CASSLPQTRGTDRGVLSKDTQYF. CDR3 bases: TGCGCCAGCAGCTTGCCACAAACCAGGGGGACGGACAGGGGCGTATTGTCTAAAGATACGCAGTATTTT.

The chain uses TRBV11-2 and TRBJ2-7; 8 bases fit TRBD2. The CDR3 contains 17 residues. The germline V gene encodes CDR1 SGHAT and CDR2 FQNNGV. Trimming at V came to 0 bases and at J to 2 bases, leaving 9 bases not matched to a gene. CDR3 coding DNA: TGTGCCAGCAGCTTAGAACCACCGACTAGCGCGGCCTACGAGCAGTACTTC. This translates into CASSLEPPTSAAYEQYF.

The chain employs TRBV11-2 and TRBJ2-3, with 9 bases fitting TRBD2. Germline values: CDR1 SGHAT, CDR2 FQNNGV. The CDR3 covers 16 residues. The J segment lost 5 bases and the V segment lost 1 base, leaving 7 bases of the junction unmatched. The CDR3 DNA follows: TGTGCCAGCAGCTTAGGGCGGGGGGGCCGAGGAGATACGCAGTATTTT. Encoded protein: CASSLGRGGRGDTQYF.

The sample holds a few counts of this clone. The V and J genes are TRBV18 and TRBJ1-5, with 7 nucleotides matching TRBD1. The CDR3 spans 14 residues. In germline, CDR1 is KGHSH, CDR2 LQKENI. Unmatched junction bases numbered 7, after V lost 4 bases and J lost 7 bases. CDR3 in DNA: TGTGCCAGCTCACTACAGGGGACTGGCCAGCCCCAGCATTTT. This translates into CASSLQGTGQPQHF.

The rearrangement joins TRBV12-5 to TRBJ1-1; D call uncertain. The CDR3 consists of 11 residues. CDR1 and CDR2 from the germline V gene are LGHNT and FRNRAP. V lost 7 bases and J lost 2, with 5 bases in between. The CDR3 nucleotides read TGTGCTAGTGCCCTAAACACTGAAGCTTTCTTT. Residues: CASALNTEAFF.

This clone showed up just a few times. This CDR3 reads CASSYHRTSGGQARETQYF. Written as DNA, the CDR3 is TGTGCCAGCAGTTATCACCGGACTAGCGGGGGCCAAGCGCGAGAGACCCAGTACTTC. V usage is TRBV6-2 or TRBV6-3 and J usage is TRBJ2-5; 13 bases line up with TRBD2. CDR1 is MNHEY and CDR2 is SVGEGT in the germline V gene. After removal of 3 bases from V and 4 bases from J, the junction contained 14 bases not matched to a gene. The CDR3 length is 19 residues.

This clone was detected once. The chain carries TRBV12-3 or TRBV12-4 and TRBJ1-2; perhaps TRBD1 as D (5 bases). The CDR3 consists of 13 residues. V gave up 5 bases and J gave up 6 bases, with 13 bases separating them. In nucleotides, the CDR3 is TGTGCCAGCAGTCCTAGAGGCAGGGATGGCTACACCTTC. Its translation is CASSPRGRDGYTF.

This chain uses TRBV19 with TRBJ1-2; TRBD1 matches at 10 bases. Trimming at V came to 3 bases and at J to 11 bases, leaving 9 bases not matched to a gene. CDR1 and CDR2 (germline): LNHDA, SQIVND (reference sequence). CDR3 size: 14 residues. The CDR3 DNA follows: TGTGCCAGTAGTATCGGGACAGGGGAATCTAGATACACCTTC. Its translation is CASSIGTGESRYTF.

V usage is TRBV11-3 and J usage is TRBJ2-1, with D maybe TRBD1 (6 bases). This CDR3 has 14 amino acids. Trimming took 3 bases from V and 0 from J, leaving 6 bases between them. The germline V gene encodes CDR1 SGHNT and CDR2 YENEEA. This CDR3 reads CASSLDSSYNEQFF. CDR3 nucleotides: TGTGCCAGCAGCTTGGACAGCTCCTACAATGAGCAGTTCTTC.

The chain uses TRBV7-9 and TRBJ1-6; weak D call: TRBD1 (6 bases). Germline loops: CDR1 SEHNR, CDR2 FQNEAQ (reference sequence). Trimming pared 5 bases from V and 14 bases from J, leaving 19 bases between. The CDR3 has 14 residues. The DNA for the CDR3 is TGTGCCAGCAGCGGGGGCAGAGTGGATAGAGCCCTCCACTTT. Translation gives CASSGGRVDRALHF.

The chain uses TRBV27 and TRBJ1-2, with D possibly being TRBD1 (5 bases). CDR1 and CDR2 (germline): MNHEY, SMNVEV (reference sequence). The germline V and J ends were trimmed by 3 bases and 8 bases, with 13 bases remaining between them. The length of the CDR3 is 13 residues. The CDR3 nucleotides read TGTGCCAGCAGTTTCCAAGGGACTCGGGGCTACACCTTC. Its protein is CASSFQGTRGYTF.

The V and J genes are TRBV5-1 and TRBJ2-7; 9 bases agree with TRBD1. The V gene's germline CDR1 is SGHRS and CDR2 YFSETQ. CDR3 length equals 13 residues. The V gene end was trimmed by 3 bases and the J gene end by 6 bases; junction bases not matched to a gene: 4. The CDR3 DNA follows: TGCGCCAGCAGCTCAGGGACAGGGACCGAGCAGTACTTC. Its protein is CASSSGTGTEQYF.

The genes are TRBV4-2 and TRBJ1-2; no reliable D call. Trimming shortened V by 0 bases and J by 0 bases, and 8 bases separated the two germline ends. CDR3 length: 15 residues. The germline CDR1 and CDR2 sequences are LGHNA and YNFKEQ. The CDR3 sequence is CASSQEATSNYGYTF. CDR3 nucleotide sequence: TGTGCCAGCAGCCAAGAAGCTACCTCTAACTATGGCTACACCTTC.

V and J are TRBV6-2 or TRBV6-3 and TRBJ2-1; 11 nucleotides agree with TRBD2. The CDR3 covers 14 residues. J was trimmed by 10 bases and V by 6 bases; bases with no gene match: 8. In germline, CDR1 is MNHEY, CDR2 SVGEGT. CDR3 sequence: CASRYLAGGWEQFF. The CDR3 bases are TGTGCCAGCAGATACCTAGCGGGGGGTTGGGAGCAGTTCTTC.